This T cell receptor beta chain appears in the sequencing data of a study of a mutant IDH1 vaccine in newly diagnosed glioma. Profiled with immunoSEQ multiplex PCR; TCRdb holds only in-frame clones, not every one. Of approximately 70,000 clones in the sample, 75% to 85% were seen once. The V gene's germline CDR1 is MNHNS and CDR2 SASEGT. This CDR3 is 13 amino acids long. Time point denoted: baseline, week 1 (first vaccination visit). This sample's treatment: pre-vaccination baseline after standard-of-care therapy. Each of the donors came in with new WHO grade 3 or 4 astrocytomas that were IDH1-mutant and ATRX-lost. Study outcomes and limitations: Evidence of vaccine-induced immune responses was documented in about 93% of patients.

As to this clone: Antigen unknown. One end of the junction does not line up with germline, which may come from a read error.

The chain combines TRBV6-1 with TRBJ2-5; possibly TRBD1 for D (5 bases). This TCR derives from a man aged 50 to 59 with glioma. The sample here was PBMCs, taken from a glioma patient treated with radiotherapy, temozolomide or both. The CDR3 DNA sequence: TGTGCCAGCAGCGAAGGGGCAGAAGAGACCCAGTACTTC. Translated: CASSEGAEETQYF.